The T cell receptor beta chain under discussion was sequenced for a study of yellow fever vaccine responses in identical twins. This CDR3 is 19 amino acids long. Germline lookup yields CDR1 SGHAT and CDR2 FQDESV (reference sequence). Trimming took 2 bases from V and 5 from J, leaving 25 bases between them. TCRdb used MiXCR to reprocess the RT-PCR reads, holding one entry per CDR3 protein. Of around 20,000 distinct CDR3 sequences listed, less than 70% are singletons. V and J are TRBV11-1 and TRBJ2-1; the D gene is possibly TRBD1 (6 bases). The sequenced sample was T cells from blood (PBMCs), unsorted or a sorted subset (not recorded which), obtained before or after yellow fever vaccination (not recorded which). This TCR came from a woman aged 18 to 35 who received the yellow fever vaccine. CDR3 in DNA: TGTGCCAGCAGCTTATACCCCTCGTTCACAGGGCGATTGGACAATGAGCAGTTCTTC. It translates to CASSLYPSFTGRLDNEQFF.